A single sample gave rise to the 30 T cell receptor beta chains below, sequenced in a study of T cells after yellow fever vaccination. MiXCR was run by TCRdb on the 5' RACE reads, yielding one entry per CDR3 protein. This table has a few hundred thousand distinct CDR3 sequences, roughly 8.7% appearing once. Sequencing was performed on CD4+ T cells sorted from PBMCs, taken 5 days after the yellow fever booster vaccination. The receptor source for this set is a man aged 18 to 29 who received the YFV17D yellow fever vaccine.

This clonotype was observed at least ten times. This sequence joins TRBV4-1 and TRBJ2-3, with D possibly TRBD1 on 6 matching bases. Trimming took off 5 bases at V and 3 bases at J, with 12 bases between the two ends. This CDR3 has 14 residues. CDR1 is MGHRA and CDR2 is YSYEKL in the germline V gene. The CDR3 coding sequence is TGCGCCAGCAGCAAACAGGGTATGACAGATACGCAGTATTTT. Its translation: CASSKQGMTDTQYF.

The rearrangement joins TRBV5-8 to TRBJ2-7; D gene uncertain. CDR3 length: 16 amino acids. Trimming left V 4 bases short and J 3 bases short, with 20 bases between. In germline, CDR1 is SGHTS, CDR2 YDEGEE. Here the CDR3 reads CASSRGLVAVFYEQYV. In nucleotides, the CDR3 is TGTGCCAGCAGCCGAGGCCTGGTCGCGGTGTTCTACGAGCAGTACGTC.

This clonotype was found a few times. The chain combines TRBV6-5 with TRBJ2-3, with 11 bases aligning to TRBD2. This CDR3 spans 14 amino acids. Germline V CDR1 and CDR2: MNHEY, SVGAGI. V dropped 6 bases and J dropped 6; count of bases not matched to a gene: 5. In DNA form, the CDR3 reads TGTGCCAGCAGACTAGCGGGGGCCCTGGATACGCAGTATTTT. It specifies CASRLAGALDTQYF.

Many counts were recorded for this clonotype. This rearrangement joins TRBV4-3 to TRBJ1-2; 7 nucleotides match TRBD1. Unmatched junction bases numbered 8, after V lost 4 bases and J lost 0 bases. The CDR3 runs to 16 residues. Germline CDR1 reads LGHNA; CDR2 reads YSLEER. The DNA of the CDR3 is TGCGCCAGCAGCCCAGGCCGGGGGACAGCTAACTATGGCTACACCTTC. Translation gives CASSPGRGTANYGYTF.

This clonotype was seen a few times. The rearrangement uses TRBV12-3 or TRBV12-4 and TRBJ1-2; D perhaps matches TRBD1 (6 bases). There are 15 residues in the CDR3. Trimming cost V 6 bases and J 3 bases, with 17 bases left between them. This chain's CDR3 is CASSLGDTVYYGYTF. CDR3 in DNA: TGTGCCAGCAGCTTGGGGGACACAGTATACTATGGCTACACCTTC.

This clonotype was counted only a few times. This chain links TRBV20-1 with TRBJ2-1; D is uncertain. V was clipped by 3 bases and J by 2 bases, with 11 bases between them. From germline, CDR1 is DFQATT and CDR2 SNEGSKA (reference sequence). CDR3 length equals 14 residues. CDR3 in amino acids: CSARGSAAYNEQFF. As DNA, the CDR3 is TGCAGTGCTAGGGGAAGCGCTGCCTACAATGAGCAGTTCTTC.

In this sample, this clonotype turned up once. The chain employs TRBV10-2 and TRBJ1-4; a possible D gene is TRBD1 (6 bases). Per the germline V gene, CDR1 is WSHSY and CDR2 is SAAADI. The CDR3 loop spans 14 amino acids. V lost 6 bases, J lost 3 bases, and 11 bases lay in between. Here the CDR3 DNA reads TGCGCCAGCAGGAGCGGACAGTCTAATGAAAAACTGTTTTTT. Translated: CASRSGQSNEKLFF.

This clonotype has at least ten counts. V and J are TRBV7-2 and TRBJ1-2, with D uncertain. The CDR3 runs 12 residues. Trimming left V 5 bases short and J 5 bases short, with 9 bases between. Germline-derived CDR1 and CDR2 are SGHTA and FQGNSA. The CDR3 DNA reads TGTGCCAGCAGCAGGGAACGATATGGCTACACCTTC. Translating it yields CASSRERYGYTF.

This clonotype was counted ten times or more. This chain links TRBV20-1 with TRBJ2-7, with D perhaps matching TRBD1 (5 bases). The germline V gene encodes CDR1 DFQATT and CDR2 SNEGSKA (reference sequence). There are 14 residues in the CDR3. V dropped 4 bases and J dropped 6 bases, with 19 bases sitting between them. CDR3 in DNA: TGCAGTGCTATAACAGGTCCGCTTTCGGGCGAGCAGTACGTC. Protein sequence: CSAITGPLSGEQYV.

This rearrangement joins TRBV14 to TRBJ2-3; D may correspond to TRBD1 or TRBD2 (5 bases each). The CDR3 contains 13 residues. The germline V gene has CDR1 SGHDN and CDR2 FVKESK. V was clipped by 7 bases and J by 3 bases, with 11 bases between them. CDR3 coding DNA: TGTGCCAGCAAGAGGGGCGCGACAGATACGCAGTATTTT. This encodes CASKRGATDTQYF.

The sample holds a few counts of this clonotype. The chain links TRBV7-8 to TRBJ1-1, with D possibly TRBD1 on 6 matching bases. Germline V gene sequence: CDR1 SGHVS, CDR2 FQNEAQ. The CDR3 is made up of 14 amino acids. The germline V and J ends were trimmed by 2 bases and 4 bases, with 11 bases remaining between them. The CDR3 nucleotides are TGTGCCAGCAGCTTAATTGGGGGCGGCACTGAAGCTTTCTTT. This codes for CASSLIGGGTEAFF.

This clonotype appeared many times. This chain links TRBV3-1 with TRBJ1-6, with a weak D call TRBD1 (5 bases). Trimming cost V 1 base and J 6 bases, with 10 bases left between them. The CDR3 extends over 15 amino acids. The V gene's germline CDR1 is LGHDT and CDR2 YNNKEL (reference sequence). The CDR3 here is CASSQGRGANSPLHF. CDR3 in DNA: TGTGCCAGCAGCCAAGGGAGGGGCGCTAATTCACCCCTCCACTTT.

This clonotype has only a few counts. V gene TRBV20-1 combines with J gene TRBJ2-5; D uncertain. Germline V CDR1 and CDR2: DFQATT, SNEGSKA (reference sequence). V was clipped by 0 bases and J by 2 bases, with 10 bases between them. This CDR3 region has 14 residues. CDR3 sequence reads: CSARDFPRQETQYF. The CDR3 DNA reads as TGCAGTGCTAGAGATTTCCCTAGGCAAGAGACCCAGTACTTC.

Ten or more counts support this clonotype. The chain carries TRBV20-1 and TRBJ2-7; TRBD1 matches 11 bases. Germline CDR1 is DFQATT and CDR2 is SNEGSKA (reference sequence). The V gene end was trimmed by 4 bases and the J gene end by 4 bases; junction bases not matched to a gene: 9. The CDR3 runs to 15 residues. This CDR3 reads CSATKAGTGGYEQYF. CDR3 DNA: TGCAGTGCTACCAAGGCAGGGACAGGGGGTTACGAGCAGTACTTC.

The rearrangement uses TRBV12-3 or TRBV12-4 and TRBJ2-1; D not resolved. The V end was cut by 0 bases, the J end by 1 base, with 13 bases between. The length of the CDR3 is 17 residues. CDR3 amino acids: CASSLARLFGSYNEQFF. CDR3 nucleotide sequence: TGTGCCAGCAGTTTAGCGCGGCTTTTTGGGTCCTACAATGAGCAGTTCTTC.

The table lists this clonotype with a few counts. This chain connects TRBV7-9 to TRBJ2-3; 7 bases map to TRBD1. Trimming at V came to 4 bases and at J to 0 bases, leaving 7 bases not matched to a gene. The CDR3 is 16 residues long. Germline V gives CDR1 SEHNR, CDR2 FQNEAQ (reference sequence). The CDR3 nucleotides read TGTGCCAGCAGCTCGGGGACAGAACATAGCACAGATACGCAGTATTTT. As protein: CASSSGTEHSTDTQYF. The full variable domain, rest sourced from reference TRBV7-9 and TRBJ2-3, is DTGVSQNPRHKITKRGQNVTFRCDPISEHNRLYWYRQTLGQGPEFLTYFQNEAQLEKSRLLSDRFSAERPKGSFSTLEIQRTEQGDSAMYLCASSSGTEHSTDTQYFGPGTRLTVL.

The rearrangement links TRBV5-1 to TRBJ1-2, with D possibly TRBD1 on 5 matching bases. The CDR3 is 12 amino acids. The V and J ends lost 0 bases and 7 bases respectively, with 7 bases between them. Germline-derived CDR1 and CDR2 are SGHRS and YFSETQ. CDR3: CASSLEGIGYTF. The CDR3 DNA reads as TGCGCCAGCAGCTTGGAGGGGATTGGCTACACCTTC.

In its sample, this clonotype was seen many times. The gene calls are TRBV12-3 or TRBV12-4 and TRBJ2-1; D possibly corresponds to TRBD1 (6 bases). V was trimmed by 2 bases and J by 4 bases, leaving 9 bases between them. The CDR3 extends over 14 amino acids. CDR3 nucleotide sequence: TGTGCCAGCAGTTTACCGGGGACATACAATGAGCAGTTCTTC. As protein: CASSLPGTYNEQFF.

This clonotype was detected a few times. This sequence joins TRBV20-1 and TRBJ2-3, with a tentative D call TRBD2 (6 bases). The CDR3 has 15 residues. In germline, CDR1 is DFQATT, CDR2 SNEGSKA (reference sequence). With 6 bases removed from V and 6 bases from J, the gap between germline ends came to 22 bases. DNA of the CDR3: TGCAGTGCCCCATCAGGAGGGTCGTATTCCGATACGCAGTATTTT. This encodes CSAPSGGSYSDTQYF.

In the case of this clonotype: With a much larger clone just one base away, this may be a read error. The chain has TRBV4-2 and TRBJ1-1; D is unclear. The V gene lost 3 bases and the J gene lost 0 bases, with 17 bases spanning the gap. Germline lookup yields CDR1 LGHNA and CDR2 YNFKEQ. The CDR3 has 17 residues. The CDR3 sequence is CASSHHPVGIMNTEAFF. The CDR3 nucleotides are TGTGCCAGCAGCCACCACCCTGTGGGAATTATGAACACTGAAGCTTTCTTT.

This chain uses TRBV28 with TRBJ1-4; no definite D call. The V gene's germline CDR1 is MDHEN and CDR2 SYDVKM. The ends were cut back, 6 bases at V and 8 bases at J, with 16 bases in the middle. This CDR3 contains 14 residues. DNA of the CDR3: TGTGCCAGCAGGGACCAACACCACGGGGAAAAACTGTTTTTT. Translating gives CASRDQHHGEKLFF.

This clonotype turned up a few times. V and J are TRBV2 and TRBJ2-2; 9 bases align to TRBD2. Trimming removed 6 bases from V and 5 bases from J; junction bases left unmatched: 4. Germline CDR1 and CDR2: SNHLY and FYNNEI. The CDR3 is 14 residues long. The CDR3 coding sequence is TGTGCCAGCAGGCGCCTAGCGGGGACCGGGGAGCTGTTTTTT. This gives the protein CASRRLAGTGELFF.

The J gene is TRBJ1-5, the V gene TRBV7-3, with D tentatively TRBD1 (6 bases). This CDR3 has 13 amino acids. V gave up 1 base and J gave up 9 bases, with 10 bases separating them. The germline V gene encodes CDR1 SGHTA and CDR2 FQGTGA. The CDR3 is CASSLNPGAPQHF. The CDR3 region has the DNA TGTGCCAGCAGCTTAAACCCAGGGGCGCCCCAGCATTTT.

This clonotype was seen a handful of times. The chain joins TRBV28 to TRBJ2-1; D ambiguous. This CDR3 comprises 14 residues. V lost 5 bases, J lost 2 bases, and 10 bases lay in between. CDR1 is MDHEN, CDR2 SYDVKM, per germline. CDR3: CASSRVAAYNEQFF. CDR3 coding DNA: TGTGCCAGCAGTCGGGTGGCAGCCTACAATGAGCAGTTCTTC.

This clonotype was recorded a few times. This sequence joins TRBV12-5 and TRBJ2-7; TRBD2 might be the D (6 bases). The V and J ends lost 7 bases and 5 bases respectively, with 21 bases between them. This CDR3 region has 15 residues. The germline V gene has CDR1 LGHNT and CDR2 FRNRAP. In DNA, the CDR3 is TGTGCTAGTGCTTCCGGGAGACCCCGTTACGACGAGCAGTACGTC. Translation gives CASASGRPRYDEQYV.

The V gene is TRBV5-1, the J gene TRBJ2-5; 11 positions agree with TRBD2. Looked up from germline, CDR1 is SGHRS and CDR2 is YFSETQ. J was trimmed by 4 bases and V by 5 bases; bases with no gene match: 10. The CDR3 loop spans 16 amino acids. CDR3 protein: CASRGTSGSVRETQYF. The CDR3 nucleotides are TGCGCCAGCAGGGGGACTAGCGGTTCCGTGAGAGAGACCCAGTACTTC.

V gene TRBV5-6 combines with J gene TRBJ2-3; 9 bases align to TRBD1. This CDR3 comprises 16 residues. Germline lookup yields CDR1 SGHDT and CDR2 YYEEEE. V dropped 4 bases and J dropped 6; count of bases not matched to a gene: 12. CDR3 protein: CASSDRTGVGVDTQYF. CDR3 in DNA: TGTGCCAGCAGCGACCGGACAGGGGTCGGGGTTGATACGCAGTATTTT.

V and J are TRBV5-5 and TRBJ2-7; 7 nucleotides align to TRBD2. CDR1 SGHKS and CDR2 YYEKEE come from the germline V gene (reference sequence). This CDR3 has 14 residues. This CDR3 is CASSSGGGNRTPVV. The DNA for the CDR3 is TGTGCCAGCAGCTCGGGCGGGGGAAACAGGACCCCAGTCGTC.

In this sample, this clonotype turned up many times. The chain combines TRBV20-1 with TRBJ2-7; 8 nucleotides align to TRBD1. Germline CDR1 and CDR2: DFQATT and SNEGSKA (reference sequence). With 6 bases clipped from V and 2 bases from J, the junction kept 6 bases outside the gene matches. CDR3 length: 13 residues. This chain's CDR3 is CSAVDRATYEQYV. Written as DNA, the CDR3 is TGCAGTGCCGTGGACAGGGCCACCTACGAGCAGTACGTC.

This clonotype appeared many times. V gene TRBV11-2 combines with J gene TRBJ2-2, with a weak D call TRBD2 (5 bases). This CDR3 comprises 16 residues. In germline, CDR1 is SGHAT, CDR2 FQNNGV. Deletions cut 1 base from V and 11 bases from J, with 20 bases between. The CDR3 sequence is CASSLGGSRVYGELFF. As DNA, the CDR3 is TGTGCCAGCAGCTTAGGGGGTTCGAGGGTCTACGGAGAGCTGTTTTTT.